Each of the 14 T cell receptor beta chains below was sequenced from the same sample in a study of T cell repertoires in aging, cancer and after chemotherapy (dated by TCRdb to between 2018 and 2020). TCR beta rearrangements were amplified from genomic DNA extracted from peripheral blood rather than from sorted cells or RNA. Instrument used: Illumina MiSeq. Multiplex touch-down PCR with a mixed TRB-A/B primer pool was used to amplify rearranged TRB sequences covering the V, D and J segments. TCRdb cleaned the public reads at Q25 with fastp, built clones with MiXCR and kept in-frame beta chains. One record per CDR3 amino acid sequence lists the most common genes and DNA. The sample has around 13,000 distinct CDR3 sequences on record, about 27% of them singletons. Approximately 9.3% of the sample comes from the top ten. The sample consisted of blood. Receptor source: a human donor with a blood cancer.

In its sample, this clonotype was seen once. This chain connects TRBV5-6 to TRBJ2-4; D perhaps matches TRBD2 (5 bases). The CDR3 length is 16 residues. Looked up from germline, CDR1 is SGHDT and CDR2 is YYEEEE. Trimming stripped 2 bases from V and 1 base from J, with 13 bases between. Here the CDR3 DNA reads TGTGCCAGCAGCTTAGAATCCCCGGGGGCCAAAAACATTCAGTACTTC. Its translation is CASSLESPGAKNIQYF.

This clonotype is medium-sized (0.01 to 0.1%) within its sample. The rearrangement joins TRBV6-5 to TRBJ1-3; TRBD1 matches at 9 bases. CDR1 is MNHEY and CDR2 is SVGAGI in the germline V gene. V gave up 2 bases and J gave up 0 bases; unmatched junction bases: 5. The CDR3 runs to 17 residues. CDR3 sequence: CASSYGWDRASGNTIYF. The CDR3 DNA reads TGTGCCAGCAGTTACGGATGGGACAGGGCCTCTGGAAACACCATATATTTT.

The genes are TRBV5-1 and TRBJ2-7; 7 bases are a match to TRBD1. There are 13 residues in the CDR3. J lost 3 bases, V lost 0 bases, and 0 bases had no gene match. CDR1 and CDR2 (germline): SGHRS, YFSETQ. CDR3 sequence: CASSLGTGYEQYV. CDR3 in DNA: TGCGCCAGCAGCTTGGGGACAGGCTACGAGCAGTACGTC.

Worth noting for this clonotype: The junction differs from germline at one of its ends, possibly a read error. The chain couples TRBV7-6 to TRBJ1-3; no definite D call. The CDR3 length is 15 residues. CDR1 and CDR2 (germline): SGHVS, FNYEAQ. CDR3 sequence (DNA): TGTGCCAGCAGCCCAAACCCGGCCCTGAGGAACAGCATATATTTT. This encodes CASSPNPALRNSIYF.

V gene TRBV4-1 combines with J gene TRBJ1-1; D is unclear. Germline CDR1 and CDR2: MGHRA and YSYEKL. This CDR3 region has 16 residues. Trimming took off 0 bases at V and 1 base at J, with 12 bases between the two ends. The CDR3 here is CASSQDQVGENTEAFF. CDR3 coding DNA: TGCGCCAGCAGCCAAGATCAAGTGGGCGAGAACACTGAAGCTTTCTTT.

Many counts were recorded for this clonotype. The V call is TRBV5-6, the J call TRBJ2-5; D could derive from TRBD1 or TRBD2 (6 bases each). V shed 2 bases and J shed 6 bases, with 14 bases lying between them. This CDR3 region has 14 residues. Germline V gene data show CDR1 as SGHDT and CDR2 as YYEEEE. The DNA of the CDR3 is TGTGCCAGCAGCTTTGGCCAGGGGAGGAAGACCCAGTACTTC. Protein: CASSFGQGRKTQYF.

The chain joins TRBV18 to TRBJ2-5; the match to TRBD2 covers 8 bases. J was trimmed by 4 bases and V by 0 bases; bases with no gene match: 7. Germline V gene data show CDR1 as KGHSH and CDR2 as LQKENI. CDR3 size: 16 residues. CDR3: CASSPPSGLEGETQYF. The CDR3 coding sequence is TGTGCCAGCTCACCACCCTCGGGACTAGAAGGAGAGACCCAGTACTTC.

This clonotype was observed a single time. A single base separates this from a much larger clone, so it may be a read error. The CDR3 DNA sequence: TGTGCCAGCAGTTACGATAGTGGAGGTGAGCAGTTCTTC. The encoded protein is CASSYDSGGEQFF. The V call is TRBV6-6, the J call TRBJ2-1, with D perhaps TRBD2 (5 bases). Germline values: CDR1 MNHNY, CDR2 SVGAGI (reference sequence). The CDR3 is 13 amino acids. V was trimmed by 2 bases and J by 9 bases, leaving 11 bases between them.

This clonotype was detected many times. The rearrangement joins TRBV5-4 to TRBJ1-2, with 8 bases that match TRBD1. Germline V CDR1 and CDR2: SGHNT, YYREEE (reference sequence). The CDR3 spans 13 residues. V trimming: 0 bases; J trimming: 8 bases; junction bases outside the gene matches: 3. The CDR3 protein is CASSLDQGAGYTF. As DNA, the CDR3 is TGTGCCAGCAGCTTGGATCAGGGGGCGGGCTACACCTTC.

This clonotype has a handful of counts. The V gene is TRBV6-2 or TRBV6-3, the J gene TRBJ2-3; TRBD2 matches at 7 bases. The CDR3 spans 14 residues. CDR1 is MNHEY, CDR2 SVGEGT, per germline. V dropped 5 bases and J dropped 2; count of bases not matched to a gene: 4. Here the CDR3 reads CASSQRGHTDTQYF. In DNA form, the CDR3 reads TGTGCCAGCAGTCAGCGGGGTCACACAGATACGCAGTATTTT.

This clonotype was seen only a few times. The CDR3 DNA reads TGTGCCAGCAGGCCGAGGTTGGACAATGGCTACACCTTC. This encodes CASRPRLDNGYTF. The V gene is TRBV6-2 or TRBV6-3, the J gene TRBJ1-2; perhaps TRBD1 as D (5 bases). The CDR3 contains 13 residues. V was cut by 6 bases and J by 6 bases, with 14 bases left in between. From germline, CDR1 is MNHEY and CDR2 SVGEGT.

The V gene is TRBV19, the J gene TRBJ1-5; unclear D gene. V lost 4 bases to trimming and J lost 5 bases, with 12 bases between them. This CDR3 has 14 amino acids. The germline V gene has CDR1 LNHDA and CDR2 SQIVND (reference sequence). The DNA for the CDR3 is TGTGCCAGTAGTACCCTGAGCGGGGATCAGCCCCAGCATTTT. Its translation: CASSTLSGDQPQHF.

The V gene is TRBV20-1, the J gene TRBJ2-7; no reliable D call. The CDR3 consists of 15 residues. V was clipped by 0 bases and J by 1 base, with 13 bases between them. Germline CDR1 and CDR2: DFQATT and SNEGSKA (reference sequence). CDR3 nucleotide sequence: TGCAGTGCTAGAGATCAAGCGTACTCTTCCTACGAGCAGTACGTC. Amino acids: CSARDQAYSSYEQYV.

This clonotype is categorized as medium-sized. The V gene is TRBV19, the J gene TRBJ1-5; TRBD1 is a possible D gene (5 bases). CDR1 and CDR2 (germline): LNHDA, SQIVND (reference sequence). CDR3 length: 14 residues. Trimming took off 3 bases at V and 5 bases at J, with 11 bases between the two ends. CDR3 protein: CASSIPGGDQPQHF. CDR3 sequence (DNA): TGTGCCAGTAGTATCCCGGGGGGGGATCAGCCCCAGCATTTT.